This TCR beta chain was obtained from a study of shared clonotypes between healthy human individuals. Study-wide context: In total, the donors were two women and a few men aged 18 to 49.

At the deep level, the assay was run. Method: immunoSEQ multiplex PCR; TCRdb's copy keeps in-frame clones and lacks some. There are about 510,000 clones in the sample; 95% to 97% occur only once, and roughly 0.06% lies in the top ten. Study-level findings and limits: Generally, naive subsets came out with larger estimated richness than memory subsets.

This clone was counted once. The antigen is not known. The CDR3 loop spans 19 amino acids. Per germline, CDR1 SGHRS and CDR2 YFSETQ. J gave up 9 bases and V 2 bases, and 18 bases lay outside the gene matches. The V and J genes are TRBV5-1 and TRBJ2-1; 12 bases align to TRBD2. Sequencing was carried out using naive CD4+ T cells sorted from blood. The subset was: CD45RA+ positively selected. The TCR sequence derives from a woman younger than 45 in good health. CDR3 protein: CASSLRTSGTRRGFVEQFF. The CDR3 DNA reads as TGCGCCAGCAGCTTACGGACTAGCGGGACCCGGCGGGGGTTCGTTGAGCAGTTCTTC.